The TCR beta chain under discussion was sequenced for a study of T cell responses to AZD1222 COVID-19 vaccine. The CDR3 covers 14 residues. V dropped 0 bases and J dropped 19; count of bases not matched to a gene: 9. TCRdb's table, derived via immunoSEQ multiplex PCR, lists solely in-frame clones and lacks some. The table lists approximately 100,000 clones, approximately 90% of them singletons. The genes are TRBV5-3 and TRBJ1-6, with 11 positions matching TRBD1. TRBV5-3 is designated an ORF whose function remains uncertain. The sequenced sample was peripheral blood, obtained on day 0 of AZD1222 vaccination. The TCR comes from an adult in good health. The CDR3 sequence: CARSLVGTGGSLHF. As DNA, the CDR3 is TGTGCCAGAAGCTTGGTAGGGACAGGGGGTAGTCTACACTTT.